This T cell receptor beta chain was found in a study of blood T cell repertoires in COVID-19. Methods used by the authors: Estimation of nucleated cell counts was performed using reference gene primer amplification. Clones were sequenced by immunoSEQ multiplex PCR, and TCRdb holds only the in-frame ones, with some missing. D and trimming come from the DNA, and the V and J calls and clone size come from that table. The sample records approximately 33,000 clones, roughly 88% being singletons. This sequence originates from a man aged 60 to 69 with COVID-19, enrolled during active disease. Specimen: peripheral blood.

DNA of the CDR3: TGTGCCAGCAGCCTGACAGGATTCTCTGGAAACACCATATATTTT. Residues: CASSLTGFSGNTIYF. The J gene is TRBJ1-3, the V gene TRBV5-8; a possible D gene is TRBD1 (6 bases). Germline lookup yields CDR1 SGHTS and CDR2 YDEGEE. This CDR3 has 15 amino acids. The germline V and J ends were trimmed by 4 bases and 0 bases, with 11 bases remaining between them.